The rows below give T cell receptor beta chains drawn from one sample of a study of T cell repertoires in cytomegalovirus infection. TCRdb used MiXCR to reprocess the reads, holding one entry per CDR3 protein. The table lists under 200,000 distinct CDR3 sequences, under 30% of them singletons. Sequencing was carried out using PBMCs. Receptors originate from a human donor in good health (CMV status not recorded). Some clones in this sample may be carry-over from other donors' samples. Each CDR3 is given with its conserved first and last residue. The D gene is left open where the match is weak. Clone size is given for some rows only: seen once, a few or many times, or a class if the clone is expanded.

DNA: TGTGCCAGCAACGCCCTAGCGGGGGGTAACACCGGGGAGCTGTTTTTT; CDR3: CASNALAGGNTGELFF; V: TRBV7-8; size: many; D: TRBD2; J: TRBJ2-2
DNA: TGTGCCAGCAGTGAAGTGAATGAGGGCTATGGCTACACCTTC; CDR3: CASSEVNEGYGYTF; V: TRBV6-1; size: once; D: NA; J: TRBJ1-2
DNA: TGTGCCAGCAGCCTACGGACAGGGCTCACAGATACGCAGTATTTT; CDR3: CASSLRTGLTDTQYF; V: TRBV14; size: once; D: TRBD1; J: TRBJ2-3
DNA: TGCGCCAGCAGCTTGGATCCGGGACTAGCGGCCCACAATGAGCAGTTCTTC; CDR3: CASSLDPGLAAHNEQFF; V: TRBV5-1; size: once; D: TRBD2; J: TRBJ2-1
DNA: TGTGCCAGCAGTTTAACATCCTACGACTCCGAGCAGTACTTC; CDR3: CASSLTSYDSEQYF; V: TRBV25-1; size: NA; D: NA; J: TRBJ2-7
DNA: TGTGCCAGCAGCTTGGAGCAAGGCAGACGGCGGGGCTACACCTTC; CDR3: CASSLEQGRRRGYTF; V: TRBV5-4; size: NA; D: NA; J: TRBJ1-2
DNA: TGTGCTAGTGGTTTGGTCGCCACCGCGGGGGCGCGTGGCTACACCTTC; CDR3: CASGLVATAGARGYTF; V: TRBV12-5; size: few; D: NA; J: TRBJ1-2
DNA: TGCAGCGCTGGACAGGGGTCAACAGATACGCAGTATTTT; CDR3: CSAGQGSTDTQYF; V: TRBV29-1; size: few; D: TRBD1; J: TRBJ2-3
DNA: TGTGCCAGCAGCTTAGACTCACGCGGACTGAACACTGAAGCTTTCTTT; CDR3: CASSLDSRGLNTEAFF; V: TRBV11-2; size: many; D: NA; J: TRBJ1-1
DNA: TGTGCCAGCAGCGACATGCGTCCCACAGATACGCAGTATTTT; CDR3: CASSDMRPTDTQYF; V: TRBV2; size: few; D: NA; J: TRBJ2-3
DNA: TGTGCCAGCAGCTTAGACCGCGAGCAGTACTTC; CDR3: CASSLDREQYF; V: TRBV5-6; size: few; D: NA; J: TRBJ2-7
DNA: TGTGCCAGCAGCCTAAATGCAGGGAATAATTCACCCCTCCACTTT; CDR3: CASSLNAGNNSPLHF; V: TRBV7-2; size: NA; D: NA; J: TRBJ1-6
DNA: TGTGCCAGCAGAGCCTTTGTGGGCAATCAGCCCCAGCATTTT; CDR3: CASRAFVGNQPQHF; V: TRBV5-6; size: few; D: NA; J: TRBJ1-5
DNA: TGTGCCAACAGTTACTTCTATGACCGGGACTACTCCTACGAGCAGTACTTC; CDR3: CANSYFYDRDYSYEQYF; V: TRBV6-6; size: NA; D: TRBD2; J: TRBJ2-7
DNA: TGCAGTGCCTACGGACCGGGGGATGGGACCCAGTACTTC; CDR3: CSAYGPGDGTQYF; V: TRBV20-1; size: NA; D: NA; J: TRBJ2-5
DNA: TGTGCCAGCAGTTTATCAGGCAGTGGCTACACCTTC; CDR3: CASSLSGSGYTF; V: TRBV12-3/TRBV12-4; size: many; D: NA; J: TRBJ1-2
DNA: TGCAGTGCCCCTTTAGACAGGGGGCTTAACTATGGCTACACCTTC; CDR3: CSAPLDRGLNYGYTF; V: TRBV20-1; size: NA; D: TRBD1; J: TRBJ1-2
DNA: TGTGCCAGCAGTTTATTATTAGGAGGGACTAGCGGTTCCAATGAGCAGTTCTTC; CDR3: CASSLLLGGTSGSNEQFF; V: TRBV12-3/TRBV12-4; size: many; D: TRBD2; J: TRBJ2-1
DNA: TGCGCCAGCAGCTGGGGCCAGACGATGAACACTGAAGCTTTCTTT; CDR3: CASSWGQTMNTEAFF; V: TRBV5-1; size: NA; D: NA; J: TRBJ1-1
DNA: TGTGCCAGCAGCCCTGACCGGGCCGGGGAGCTGTTTTTT; CDR3: CASSPDRAGELFF; V: TRBV12-3/TRBV12-4; size: few; D: NA; J: TRBJ2-2
DNA: TGCGCCAGCAGCCAAGTGGGAATGGAGGGACGGACCGGGGAGCTGTTTTTT; CDR3: CASSQVGMEGRTGELFF; V: TRBV4-3; size: few; D: NA; J: TRBJ2-2
DNA: TGTGCCAGCAGCTTAGTTGCAGTTAACTATGGCTACACCTTC; CDR3: CASSLVAVNYGYTF; V: TRBV7-2; size: many; D: NA; J: TRBJ1-2
DNA: TGTGCCAGCACTCCTAGCGGGGGGGCGATGGATGAGCAGTTCTTC; CDR3: CASTPSGGAMDEQFF; V: TRBV7-2; size: NA; D: TRBD2; J: TRBJ2-1
DNA: TGTGCCAGCAGTGACCGGGACTTTGGCAACACTGAAGCTTTCTTT; CDR3: CASSDRDFGNTEAFF; V: TRBV6-8; size: few; D: NA; J: TRBJ1-1
DNA: TGTGCCAGCAGCTTAAGGCAGCTCTATGGCTACACCTTC; CDR3: CASSLRQLYGYTF; V: TRBV7-2; size: NA; D: NA; J: TRBJ1-2
DNA: TGTGCCAGCAGCTTAACTGGGACAGCCATTAACACTGAAGCTTTCTTT; CDR3: CASSLTGTAINTEAFF; V: TRBV7-3; size: few; D: TRBD1; J: TRBJ1-1
DNA: TGTGCCAGCAGAGTGACAGGTTATAGCAATCAGCCCCAGCATTTT; CDR3: CASRVTGYSNQPQHF; V: TRBV6-1; size: few; D: NA; J: TRBJ1-5
DNA: TGTGCCAGCAGTTATGATGACGGGGCGGTCACAGATACGCAGTATTTT; CDR3: CASSYDDGAVTDTQYF; V: TRBV6-2/TRBV6-3; size: few; D: NA; J: TRBJ2-3
DNA: TGTGCCAGTGAAGTGGACAGGGGGAAGCAGTACTTC; CDR3: CASEVDRGKQYF; V: TRBV7-9; size: NA; D: TRBD1; J: TRBJ2-7
DNA: TGTGCCAGCAGTCAGGGGCGAGGGTACAATGAGCAGTTCTTC; CDR3: CASSQGRGYNEQFF; V: TRBV27; size: few; D: NA; J: TRBJ2-1
DNA: TGTGCCAGCCGAGCCGTTCTTAGCAATCAGCCCCAGCATTTT; CDR3: CASRAVLSNQPQHF; V: TRBV6-2/TRBV6-3; size: few; D: NA; J: TRBJ1-5
DNA: TGTGCCTGGAGTGTACGTCGCGGAGATACGCAGTATTTT; CDR3: CAWSVRRGDTQYF; V: TRBV30; size: NA; D: NA; J: TRBJ2-3
DNA: TGTGCCAGCAGCTGGCGGGGCGAGCAGTACTTC; CDR3: CASSWRGEQYF; V: TRBV7-9; size: NA; D: NA; J: TRBJ2-7
DNA: TGTGCCAGCAGCCCTAGACAGGGGTCTAATGAAAAACTGTTTTTT; CDR3: CASSPRQGSNEKLFF; V: TRBV11-2; size: few; D: TRBD1; J: TRBJ1-4
DNA: TGTGCCAGCAGCTTGGTGTCGTGGCCAAACACCGGGGAGCTGTTTTTT; CDR3: CASSLVSWPNTGELFF; V: TRBV7-8; size: many; D: NA; J: TRBJ2-2
DNA: TGTGCCAGCATGCAGGAGGGAGGGGGCAATCAGCCCCAGCATTTT; CDR3: CASMQEGGGNQPQHF; V: TRBV6-6; size: NA; D: NA; J: TRBJ1-5
DNA: TGTGCCAGCAGCTTAGGGGCCAGGCCGATGGAGGGCTACACCTTC; CDR3: CASSLGARPMEGYTF; V: TRBV7-2; size: many; D: NA; J: TRBJ1-2
DNA: TGTGCCAGCAGCTCCGGGACAGGGCCCGCCTACGAGCAGTACTTC; CDR3: CASSSGTGPAYEQYF; V: TRBV13; size: NA; D: TRBD1; J: TRBJ2-7
DNA: TGTGCCAGCACCGCAACTCACGGGCGGCCCCAGTACTTC; CDR3: CASTATHGRPQYF; V: TRBV6-6; size: NA; D: NA; J: TRBJ2-5
DNA: TGTGCCAGCAGCCCGCGACAAAGCTATGGCTACACCTTC; CDR3: CASSPRQSYGYTF; V: TRBV5-4; size: few; D: NA; J: TRBJ1-2
DNA: TGCAGCGGCGGGTCCTGGAACACCGGGGAGCTGTTTTTT; CDR3: CSGGSWNTGELFF; V: TRBV29-1; size: few; D: NA; J: TRBJ2-2
DNA: TGTGCCACCAGCAGAGATAGGGCAAATGAAAAACTGTTTTTT; CDR3: CATSRDRANEKLFF; V: TRBV15; size: NA; D: NA; J: TRBJ1-4
DNA: TGTGCCAGCAGCATACAAGTGGCCGGGGAGCTGTTTTTT; CDR3: CASSIQVAGELFF; V: TRBV7-3; size: many; D: NA; J: TRBJ2-2
DNA: TGTGCCAGCAGCCCCCCCCGGGGGTACACTGAAGCTTTCTTT; CDR3: CASSPPRGYTEAFF; V: TRBV11-2; size: NA; D: NA; J: TRBJ1-1
DNA: TGTGCCAGCAGTGCCGCGGGGACCCCCACCTGGGAGCAGTACTTC; CDR3: CASSAAGTPTWEQYF; V: TRBV7-2; size: few; D: NA; J: TRBJ2-7
DNA: TGTGCCAGCAGTTACTTCCGGGCCCTGAACACTGAAGCTTTCTTT; CDR3: CASSYFRALNTEAFF; V: TRBV6-6; size: NA; D: NA; J: TRBJ1-1
DNA: TGTGCCAGCAGCACCACCAGGGGGGGATTGAACACCGGGGAGCTGTTTTTT; CDR3: CASSTTRGGLNTGELFF; V: TRBV12-3/TRBV12-4; size: many; D: NA; J: TRBJ2-2
DNA: TGTGCCAGCAGTGAAGCGGGGTTGGCCGGGGAGCTGTTTTTT; CDR3: CASSEAGLAGELFF; V: TRBV6-1; size: NA; D: NA; J: TRBJ2-2
DNA: TGTGCCAGCAGCATCGCGACTAGCGGGGGACCCAGGTACTTC; CDR3: CASSIATSGGPRYF; V: TRBV11-2; size: few; D: TRBD2; J: TRBJ2-5
DNA: TGTGCCAGCACCCAAGGGGGGGTCGGCTACACCTTC; CDR3: CASTQGGVGYTF; V: TRBV7-9; size: few; D: NA; J: TRBJ1-2
DNA: TGCAGTGCTAGTTCCCTGGGGGGACAGGGCAATCAGCCCCAGCATTTT; CDR3: CSASSLGGQGNQPQHF; V: TRBV20-1; size: NA; D: TRBD1; J: TRBJ1-5
DNA: TGTGCCAGTAGTACCCGGAGCTATGGCTACACCTTC; CDR3: CASSTRSYGYTF; V: TRBV19; size: NA; D: NA; J: TRBJ1-2
DNA: TGTGCTAGTGGTTTGAGGTTGCAGGGAGGTGGCTACACCTTC; CDR3: CASGLRLQGGGYTF; V: TRBV12-5; size: many; D: NA; J: TRBJ1-2
DNA: TGTGCCAGCAGCGACTACGGGCCGTTTGGGGAGCAGTACTTC; CDR3: CASSDYGPFGEQYF; V: TRBV7-2; size: NA; D: NA; J: TRBJ2-7
DNA: TGCAGTGCTGGGTCGGACAGCATGAACACTGAAGCTTTCTTT; CDR3: CSAGSDSMNTEAFF; V: TRBV20-1; size: NA; D: NA; J: TRBJ1-1
DNA: TGTGCCAGCAGACGTGGGACAGGGAGTAATTCACCCCTCCACTTT; CDR3: CASRRGTGSNSPLHF; V: TRBV6-5; size: NA; D: TRBD1; J: TRBJ1-6